This record concerns one T cell receptor beta chain sequence. The entry originates in a study of CD8 T cells in Susac syndrome. Random hexamers were used to reverse transcribe an amount of about 0.45 to 1 ug RNA. TCRdb reprocessed the immunoSEQ multiplex PCR reads with MiXCR, giving one entry per CDR3 protein. Here the sample spans some 190,000 distinct CDR3 sequences, about 94% being singletons. The CDR3 spans 13 residues. Germline CDR1 reads GTSNPN; CDR2 reads SVGIG (reference sequence). The sequenced sample was CD4+ T cells from PBMCs. This sequence originates from a human donor with Susac syndrome. The chain has TRBV30 and TRBJ1-2; TRBD1 might be the D (6 bases). In DNA form, the CDR3 reads TGTGCTTATCACAGGGTGTCTAACTATGGCTACACCTTC. This sequence encodes CAYHRVSNYGYTF. Looking up the rest from reference TRBV30 and TRBJ1-2 gives the full variable domain: SQTIHQWPATLVQPVGSPLSLECTVEGTSNPNLYWYRQAAGRGLQLLFYSVGIGQISSEVPQNLSASRPQDRQFILSSKKLLLSDSGFYLCAYHRVSNYGYTFGSGTRLTVV.